The 24 T cell receptor beta chains reported below all come from one sample, sequenced in a study of CXCR3-negative and CXCR3-positive naive CD8 T cells. It was by 5' RACE with UMI labels that the TRB cDNA libraries were prepared. TCRdb re-analyzed the 5' RACE reads; it lists each CDR3 protein once, without DNA. The sample spans 120,000 to 150,000 distinct CDR3 sequences; the ten largest clones claim approximately 0.27%. Study observations and caveats: Naive cells with CXCR3 showed TRB CDR3s that were more hydrophobic than those in CXCR3-negative naive cells.

These receptors have no identified antigens. Sequencing was done on a sample of naive CXCR3+ CD8+ T cells from blood. Subset defined: CD45RO-CCR7+CD27+CD95- naive CD8+ T cells expressing CXCR3 (TNR3+). Source of these receptors: a human donor in good health. Some clones in this sample may be carry-over from other donors' samples.

V gene TRBV10-3 combines with J gene TRBJ2-5; TCRdb proposes TRBD1, but this gene call is untestable without DNA. This CDR3 contains 15 residues. Germline V gives CDR1 ENHRY, CDR2 SYGVKD. This CDR3 reads CAISAGDRRQETQYF.

J is TRBJ2-2 and V is TRBV2; TCRdb calls TRBD1, which cannot be checked without DNA. Germline V gives CDR1 SNHLY, CDR2 FYNNEI. The CDR3 totals 14 residues. The CDR3 protein is CASSDPGSTGELFF.

The chain is built from TRBV18 and TRBJ2-2. This CDR3 contains 14 residues. Germline V CDR1 and CDR2: KGHSH, LQKENI. The CDR3 protein is CASSPLGNTGELFF.

The V gene is TRBV12-3 or TRBV12-4, the J gene TRBJ2-5; TCRdb's D call, TRBD1, is unchecked because there is no DNA. This CDR3 comprises 15 residues. The CDR3 loop reads CASSPGRSYQETQYF.

The chain combines TRBV5-1 with TRBJ2-1; the TCRdb call, TRBD1, lacks DNA for checking. The CDR3 extends over 13 amino acids. CDR1 is SGHRS, CDR2 YFSETQ, per germline. CDR3 amino acids: CASRGDPDNEQFF. The full variable domain, with the rest looked up from reference TRBV5-1 and TRBJ2-1, is KAGVTQTPRYLIKTRGQQVTLSCSPISGHRSVSWYQQTPGQGLQFLFEYFSETQRNKGNFPGRFSGRQFSNSRSEMNVSTLELGDSALYLCASRGDPDNEQFFGPGTRLTVL.

The chain employs TRBV3-1 and TRBJ2-1; TCRdb's D gene call, TRBD2, goes unchecked for lack of DNA. The CDR3 contains 16 residues. CDR1 and CDR2 from the germline V gene are LGHDT and YNNKEL (reference sequence). The CDR3: CASSQEAGLAYNEQFF.

V gene TRBV5-6 combines with J gene TRBJ2-7. Germline loops: CDR1 SGHDT, CDR2 YYEEEE. The CDR3 is 13 amino acids. The CDR3 protein is CASSFIRDYEQYF.

The chain joins TRBV7-6 to TRBJ2-5. Germline assignment: CDR1 SGHVS and CDR2 FNYEAQ. This CDR3 has 14 amino acids. Here the CDR3 reads CASSQVWDQETQYF.

The chain joins TRBV28 to TRBJ2-7; TCRdb's D call of TRBD1 is untestable without DNA. This CDR3 has 16 residues. Germline CDR1 reads MDHEN; CDR2 reads SYDVKM. CDR3 in amino acids: CASSSPKGQSTYEQYF.

The chain recombines TRBV7-3 with TRBJ2-1; TCRdb calls TRBD2, which cannot be checked without DNA. The CDR3 is 15 amino acids. Germline-derived CDR1 and CDR2 are SGHTA and FQGTGA. CDR3 region: CASSLGAGNYNEQFF.

The rearrangement links TRBV19 to TRBJ1-5; TCRdb selects TRBD1, and the lack of DNA leaves this call unchecked. This CDR3 region has 16 residues. Germline lookup yields CDR1 LNHDA and CDR2 SQIVND (reference sequence). The CDR3 loop reads CASSMGTAYSNQPQHF.

This chain joins TRBV27 and TRBJ2-3; TCRdb names TRBD1, which stays unverified in the absence of DNA. This CDR3 has 18 amino acids. Germline CDR1 and CDR2: MNHEY and SMNVEV (reference sequence). CDR3 amino acids: CASSRRTPSAAAADTQYF.

V gene TRBV27 combines with J gene TRBJ2-5; the TCRdb D gene call, TRBD2, has no DNA to confirm it. The CDR3 runs 16 residues. Germline CDR1 and CDR2: MNHEY and SMNVEV (reference sequence). The chain's CDR3 is CASRGLAGGPLETQYF.

The rearrangement joins TRBV29-1 to TRBJ1-1. The CDR3 extends over 15 amino acids. CDR1 is SQVTM, CDR2 ANQGSEA, per germline. This CDR3 reads CSVPSLYDGVGEAFF.

The rearrangement joins TRBV29-1 to TRBJ2-7. CDR1 SQVTM and CDR2 ANQGSEA come from the germline V gene. The CDR3 is 11 residues long. This CDR3 is CSVLGNYEQYF.

The J gene is TRBJ1-5, the V gene TRBV12-3 or TRBV12-4; absent DNA, TCRdb's TRBD1 call cannot be checked. There are 14 residues in the CDR3. CDR3 protein: CASSPRPGDQPQHF.

This sequence joins TRBV21-1 and TRBJ2-5; TCRdb gives TRBD2 as the D gene, but with no DNA this cannot be confirmed. TRBV21-1 is flagged as a pseudogene. The CDR3 sequence is 15 residues long. The CDR3 sequence is CASRSSGSLEETQYF.

The chain joins TRBV6-2 or TRBV6-3 to TRBJ2-2; TCRdb picks TRBD1, but there is no DNA to check that call. The V gene's germline CDR1 is MNHEY and CDR2 SVGEGT. The CDR3 runs 14 residues. The CDR3 reads CASSYGTLTGELFF.

The genes are TRBV29-1 and TRBJ1-2; TCRdb proposes TRBD1, but this gene call is untestable without DNA. CDR1 is SQVTM and CDR2 is ANQGSEA in the germline V gene. This CDR3 comprises 13 residues. The CDR3 here is CSVTRQGIYGYTF.

This sequence joins TRBV29-1 and TRBJ2-2; TCRdb returns TRBD2, unconfirmable since there is no DNA. The germline CDR1 and CDR2 sequences are SQVTM and ANQGSEA. The CDR3 covers 12 residues. The CDR3 sequence is CSAEGGEGELFF.

The chain links TRBV13 to TRBJ1-1; as DNA is missing, the TRBD1 call by TCRdb cannot be tested. The CDR3 is made up of 13 amino acids. The V gene's germline CDR1 is PRHDT and CDR2 FYEKMQ (reference sequence). CDR3 residues: CASSLGIPTEAFF.

The V call is TRBV2, the J call TRBJ2-1; no DNA is available, so the TRBD1 call from TCRdb remains unchecked. The germline V gene encodes CDR1 SNHLY and CDR2 FYNNEI. This CDR3 spans 11 amino acids. CDR3 protein: CASNTGTGQFF.

The chain combines TRBV7-2 with TRBJ1-5. This CDR3 has 16 amino acids. Germline V lookup: CDR1 SGHTA, CDR2 FQGNSA. The CDR3: CASSLATENSNQPQHF.

The J gene is TRBJ2-1, the V gene TRBV7-8; TCRdb's D gene call, TRBD1, goes unchecked for lack of DNA. Germline CDR1 and CDR2: SGHVS and FQNEAQ. The CDR3 sequence is 23 residues long. The CDR3 region is CASSLVATEDDRVTQSSYNEQFF. Using reference TRBV7-8 and TRBJ2-1 for the parts outside the CDR3, the full variable domain is GAGVSQSPRYKVAKRGQDVALRCDPISGHVSLFWYQQALGQGPEFLTYFQNEAQLDKSGLPSDRFFAERPEGSVSTLKIQRTQQEDSAVYLCASSLVATEDDRVTQSSYNEQFFGPGTRLTVL.